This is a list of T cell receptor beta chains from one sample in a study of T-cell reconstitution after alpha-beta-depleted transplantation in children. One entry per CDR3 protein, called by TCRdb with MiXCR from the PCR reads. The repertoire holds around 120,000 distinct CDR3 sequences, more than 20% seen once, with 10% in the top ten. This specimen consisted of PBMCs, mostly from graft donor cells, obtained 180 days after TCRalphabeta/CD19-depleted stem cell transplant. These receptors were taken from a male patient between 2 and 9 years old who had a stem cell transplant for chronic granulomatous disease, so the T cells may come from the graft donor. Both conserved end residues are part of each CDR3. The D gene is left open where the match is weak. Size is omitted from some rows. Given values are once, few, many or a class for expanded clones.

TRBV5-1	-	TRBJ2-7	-	TGCGCCAGCAGCTTGGCGGAATCCTACGAGCAGTACTTC	CASSLAESYEQYF
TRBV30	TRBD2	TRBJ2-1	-	TGTGCCTGGAGTGTGTTTCCCGGACTAGCGGGCAATGAGCAGTTCTTC	CAWSVFPGLAGNEQFF
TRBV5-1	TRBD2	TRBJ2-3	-	TGCGCCAGCAGCAGGACTAGCGGGGCTAGCACAGATACGCAGTATTTT	CASSRTSGASTDTQYF
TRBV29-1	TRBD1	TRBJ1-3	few	TGCAGCGTCTCAAACCCACAGGGGTCCGGAAACACCATATATTTT	CSVSNPQGSGNTIYF
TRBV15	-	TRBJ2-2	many	TGTGCCACCAGCAGAGACAGGGTACCCGGGGAGCTGTTTTTT	CATSRDRVPGELFF
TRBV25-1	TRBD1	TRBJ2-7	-	TGTGCCAGCAGTGGAGAGGACAGGGGACGCTACGAGCAGTACTTC	CASSGEDRGRYEQYF
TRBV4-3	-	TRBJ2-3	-	TGCGCCAGCAGCCAAAGCTTTCCACCTTACACAGATACGCAGTATTTT	CASSQSFPPYTDTQYF
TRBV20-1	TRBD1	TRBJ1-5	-	TGCAGTGCTAACGGACAGGGCCGGCAGCCCCAGCATTTT	CSANGQGRQPQHF
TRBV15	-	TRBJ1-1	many	TGTGCCACCAGCTATTTTGGTATGAACACTGAAGCTTTCTTT	CATSYFGMNTEAFF
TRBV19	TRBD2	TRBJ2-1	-	TGTGCCAGTAGGCGCGGGACTAGCGCTTACAATGAGCAGTTCTTC	CASRRGTSAYNEQFF
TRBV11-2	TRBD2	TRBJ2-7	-	TGTGCCAGCAGCCCCCGACTAGCGGTCCCCTACGAGCAGTACTTC	CASSPRLAVPYEQYF
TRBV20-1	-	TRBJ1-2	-	TGCAGTGCTAGAGAGGGCGGTGGTTATGGCTACACCTTC	CSAREGGGYGYTF
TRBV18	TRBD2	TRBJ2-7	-	TGTGCCAGCTCACCGCCTAGGAATAGCGGGACCCACGAGCAGTACTTC	CASSPPRNSGTHEQYF
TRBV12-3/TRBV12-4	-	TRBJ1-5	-	TGTGCCAGCAGTTTATCGTGGGATCAGCCCCAGCATTTT	CASSLSWDQPQHF
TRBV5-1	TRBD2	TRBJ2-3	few	TGCGCCAGCAGCTTGGGAGCGGGAGTGGTTGACGATACGCAGTATTTT	CASSLGAGVVDDTQYF
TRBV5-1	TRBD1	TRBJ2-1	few	TGCGCCAGCAGGCCCGGGACAGTCAATGAGCAGTTCTTC	CASRPGTVNEQFF
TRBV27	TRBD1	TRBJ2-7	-	TGTGCCAGCAGTTTGGGCAGGGGGCCCTACGAGCAGTACTTC	CASSLGRGPYEQYF
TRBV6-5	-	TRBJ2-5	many	TGTGCCAGCAGTTACTCGTCCGTCCCCCAAGAGACCCAGTACTTC	CASSYSSVPQETQYF
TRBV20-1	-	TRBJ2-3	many	TGCAGTGCTAGAGCTGCCGGGACGGCTACGCAGTATTTT	CSARAAGTATQYF
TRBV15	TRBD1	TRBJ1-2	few	TGTGCCACCAGCAGAAACCCGGGACAGGGGAACTATGGCTACACCTTC	CATSRNPGQGNYGYTF
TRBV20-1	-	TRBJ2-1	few	TGCAGTGCTAGGGACAATGAGCAGTTCTTC	CSARDNEQFF
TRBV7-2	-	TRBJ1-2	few	TGTGCCAGCAGCTTAGCCGGGACAATTAACTATGGCTACACCTTC	CASSLAGTINYGYTF
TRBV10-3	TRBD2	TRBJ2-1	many	TGTGCCATCAGTGATAGCGGGAGAGGTAACAATGAGCAGTTCTTC	CAISDSGRGNNEQFF
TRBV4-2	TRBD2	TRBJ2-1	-	TGTGCCAGCAGCCAATCGACTAGCGGGGGTAATGAGCAGTTCTTC	CASSQSTSGGNEQFF
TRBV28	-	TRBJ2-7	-	TGTGCCAGCAGTTTGAACCGGGCCCTCGACTCCTACGAGCAGTACTTC	CASSLNRALDSYEQYF
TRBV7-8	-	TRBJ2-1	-	TGTGCCATGAGCCGGAGGCCCTCCTGCAATGAGCAGTTCTTC	CAMSRRPSCNEQFF
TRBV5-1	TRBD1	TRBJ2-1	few	TGCGCCAGCAGCCCAAACCAACAGGGGAGCTCCTACAATGAGCAGTTCTTC	CASSPNQQGSSYNEQFF
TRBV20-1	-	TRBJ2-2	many	TGCAGTGCTAGGGATCGGGCCGGGGAGCTGTTTTTT	CSARDRAGELFF
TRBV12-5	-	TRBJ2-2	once	TGTGCTAGTGGTTTAATCGGGGAGCTGTTTTTT	CASGLIGELFF
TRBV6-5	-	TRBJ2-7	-	TGTGCCAGTAAGGGGCCCTGGGAGCAGTACTTC	CASKGPWEQYF
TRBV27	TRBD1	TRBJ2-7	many	TGTGCCAGCAGTTTCGGGACAGGGGCCTACGAGCAGTACTTC	CASSFGTGAYEQYF
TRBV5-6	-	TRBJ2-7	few	TGTGCCAGCAGCTTGGGCGGGGTACTATTCAAATACGAGCAGTACTTC	CASSLGGVLFKYEQYF
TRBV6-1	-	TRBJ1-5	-	TGTGCCAGCACCCCCGGCCTGAATCAGCCCCAGCATTTT	CASTPGLNQPQHF
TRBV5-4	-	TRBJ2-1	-	TGTGCCAGCAGCTCCCAAGGCGCCGAGCAGTTCTTC	CASSSQGAEQFF
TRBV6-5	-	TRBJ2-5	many	TGTGCCAGCAGAGGAGAGACCCAGTACTTC	CASRGETQYF
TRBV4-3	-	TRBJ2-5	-	TGCGCCAGCAGCCAAGATTTGGAGTACCAAGAGACCCAGTACTTC	CASSQDLEYQETQYF
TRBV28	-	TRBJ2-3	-	TGTGCCAGCAGTCGCGAGGCGGGGCGAAGCACAGATACGCAGTATTTT	CASSREAGRSTDTQYF
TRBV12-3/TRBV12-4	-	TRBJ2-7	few	TGTGCCAGCAGTTCTTGGTCCGAGCAGTACTTC	CASSSWSEQYF
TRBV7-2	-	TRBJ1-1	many	TGTGCCAGCAGCACGGACAGTCCGAACACTGAAGCTTTCTTT	CASSTDSPNTEAFF
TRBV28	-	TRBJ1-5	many	TGTGCCAGCAGTTTTTATGGACAGCCCCAGCATTTT	CASSFYGQPQHF
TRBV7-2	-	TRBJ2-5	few	TGTGCCAGCAGCTTTAGCGTGGTGGAGACCCAGTACTTC	CASSFSVVETQYF
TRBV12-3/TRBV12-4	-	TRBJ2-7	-	TGTGCCAGCAGTCCCGGGACTTACGAGCAGTACTTC	CASSPGTYEQYF
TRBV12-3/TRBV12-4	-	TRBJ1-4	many	TGTGCCAGCAGTTTGTCAGTTATTAATGAAAAACTGTTTTTT	CASSLSVINEKLFF
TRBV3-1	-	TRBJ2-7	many	TGTGCCAGCAGCCCCCGGGGGACCTACGAGCAGTACTTC	CASSPRGTYEQYF
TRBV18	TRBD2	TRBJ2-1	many	TGTGCCAGCTCACCTCATGGACTAGCGGCCTTAAATGAGCAGTTCTTC	CASSPHGLAALNEQFF
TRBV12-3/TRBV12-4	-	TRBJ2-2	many	TGTGCCAGCACCCGAGACAGGGCCCGGGGGACCGGGGAGCTGTTTTTT	CASTRDRARGTGELFF
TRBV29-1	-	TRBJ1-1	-	TGCAGCGCGGGACTGAACACTGAAGCTTTCTTT	CSAGLNTEAFF
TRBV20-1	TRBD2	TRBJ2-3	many	TGCAGTGCCCTAGAAGGGACTAGCGGGAGATTCACGCAGTATTTT	CSALEGTSGRFTQYF
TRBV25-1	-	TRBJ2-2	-	TGTGCCACCAACCTAGGCACCGGGGAGCTGTTTTTT	CATNLGTGELFF
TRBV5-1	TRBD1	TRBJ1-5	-	TGTGCCAGCAGCTTGGAGACAGGGGGCCAGCCCCAGCATTTT	CASSLETGGQPQHF
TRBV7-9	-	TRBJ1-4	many	TGTGCCAGCAGCTTATGGAGACAGGTGAATGGGGAAAAACTGTTTTTT	CASSLWRQVNGEKLFF
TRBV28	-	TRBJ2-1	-	TGTGCCAGCAGTTTCGACGGTCCCTCCTACAATGAGCAGTTCTTC	CASSFDGPSYNEQFF
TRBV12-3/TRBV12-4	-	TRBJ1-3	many	TGTGCCAGCAGTGATCCCCATGGGGCCTCTCGGAACACCATATATTTT	CASSDPHGASRNTIYF
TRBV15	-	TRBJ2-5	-	TGTGCCACCAGCAGAGAGGGCTATCAAGAGACCCAGTACTTC	CATSREGYQETQYF
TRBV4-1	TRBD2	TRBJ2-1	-	TGCGCCAGCAGCCAAGGGATAGGGGGTAGCGGGAGGGGACATACGGTCAATGAGCAGTTCTTC	CASSQGIGGSGRGHTVNEQFF
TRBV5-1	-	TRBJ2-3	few	TGCGCCAGCAGCCATTCGAATACGCAGTATTTT	CASSHSNTQYF
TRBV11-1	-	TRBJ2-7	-	TGTGCCAGCAGCCCAGGTTTGGACACGTACTTC	CASSPGLDTYF
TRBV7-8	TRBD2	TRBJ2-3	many	TGTGCCAGCAGCTCGGGACTAGCGGGAGAGGGGGGCACAGATACGCAGTATTTT	CASSSGLAGEGGTDTQYF
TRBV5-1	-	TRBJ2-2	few	TGCGCCAGCAGCTTGGAGGTGACCGGGGAGCTGTTTTTT	CASSLEVTGELFF
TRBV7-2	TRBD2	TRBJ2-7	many	TGTGCCAGCAGCTTAAGGACTAGCGGGACCTACGAGCAGTACTTC	CASSLRTSGTYEQYF